This TCR beta chain comes out of a study of T cell responses to AZD1222 COVID-19 vaccine (dated by TCRdb to the early 2020s). Context from the whole study: AZD1222 recipients whose second dose came at about 4 weeks and those whose second dose came at about 12 weeks were combined into one group, since spike-specific TCR depth and breadth did not differ between the two schedules. TCR sequencing covered more than 230 trial participants: 207 given two doses of AZD1222 and about 26 given two doses of MenACWY control vaccine. Trial participants were enrolled by age into subgroups of 18-55, 56-69 and 70-plus years, and around 150, 28 and 57 TCR-sequenced participants, respectively, were included in these subgroups. What the authors observed across the whole study: Conclusions about previously exposed vaccinees are limited, since just 6 or 7 AZD1222 recipients were seropositive for SARS-CoV-2 at baseline. In the small 56-69-year group, the increase in depth fell short of significance, most likely because of low power. Nearly half of unique spike-specific TCRs reportedly recognized epitopes outside regions mutated in the B.1.351 and B.1.1.7 variants. Participants were mostly white British and included more females than males, and it was suggested by the authors that clonal diversity may have been underestimated. Spike-specific TCR breadth and depth rose significantly after two AZD1222 doses compared with day 0 and with MenACWY recipients. Because no day 14 peak-response samples were available, the repertoires could be characterized only after the peak T cell response. The vaccine-associated CD4 TCRs covered the entire spike protein, and the dominant responses fell in regions 160-218 and 743-854.

This sample's time point label indicates: baseline before first vaccination. The vaccinee samples were drawn from two UK trials, COV001 and COV002, one of which was a single-blind randomized controlled phase 2/3 trial testing AZD1222 (ChAdOx1 nCoV-19) in healthy adults. For TCRbeta chain sequencing, PBMC samples were collected from trial participants at day 0 and at day 28 after the second dose. Notes on this clone: The specificity of this receptor is unknown. Nothing much larger sits one base from this clone, and base qualities are not available.

The CDR3 regions of human TCRbeta chains were analyzed by immunosequencing. The paper's processing steps were these. TCRs in the repertoires were compared against a reference library of SARS-CoV-2-specific TCRs that had been generated with the MIRA antigen-specificity platform. Breadth was defined as the fraction of unique TCRs that were SARS-CoV-2-associated, and depth was defined as the fraction of total T cells that were SARS-CoV-2-associated. Using the MIRA data, every spike-specific TCR was mapped to the spike region that the TCR reacted to and assigned to either a CD4 or a CD8 class. Log10-transformed breadth and depth values were compared by one-way ANOVA with Sidak's multiple comparisons tests. TCRdb mirrors the immuneACCESS table, restricted to in-frame sequences. Some clones are absent from its copies; in checked studies, under half trace to an unresolved V gene, and the reason for the others is unknown. The V and J calls and clone size are taken from that table; D and trimming were inferred from the DNA. The table for this sample lists about 110,000 clones; just under 95% of them were counted only once. The top ten constitute about 7.8% of the sample.

The sample in question was peripheral blood, obtained on day 0 of AZD1222 vaccination. This sequence was found in an adult in good health.

Here is the DNA: TGCAGCGCCCGGGTCGGGCAGGAGAATCAGCCCCAGCATTTT. Its translation is CSARVGQENQPQHF. Here the chain combines TRBV29-1 and TRBJ1-5; the D gene identity is not certain. Reading the germline V gene gives CDR1 SQVTM and CDR2 ANQGSEA. V was cut back by 7 bases and J by 4 bases, leaving a gap of 17 bases between them. The CDR3 goes from the cysteine to the phenylalanine over 14 residues. This entry keeps only the CDR3 DNA: 42 bases, framed from base 1.